The 16 T cell receptor beta chains presented below share a single source sample, sequenced in a study of cytomegalovirus exposure and HLA in healthy donors. The data were produced by immunoSEQ multiplex PCR, yet TCRdb's version contains in-frame clones alone and is incomplete. The repertoire holds 150,000 or so clones, with roughly 83% as singletons. Sequenced sample: PBMCs. These receptors were collected from a man aged 25-45 years in good health and CMV-seropositive.

The chain joins TRBV30 to TRBJ1-1; no firm D call. The V gene's germline CDR1 is GTSNPN and CDR2 SVGIG (reference sequence). V was shortened by 4 bases and J by 2 bases, with 11 bases between the two germline ends. The CDR3 spans 13 residues. The CDR3 bases are TGTGCCTGGAATACACGGAGTAACACTGAAGCTTTCTTT. Translation gives CAWNTRSNTEAFF.

The J gene is TRBJ1-5, the V gene TRBV19; the match to TRBD1 covers 7 bases. The CDR3 loop spans 15 amino acids. Germline V CDR1 and CDR2: LNHDA, SQIVND (reference sequence). The J segment lost 1 base and the V segment lost 5 bases, leaving 5 bases of the junction unmatched. DNA for the CDR3: TGTGCCAGTAGTCGGGAGGGGGCGAGCAATCAGCCCCAGCATTTT. Protein sequence: CASSREGASNQPQHF.

The chain joins TRBV5-4 to TRBJ2-7; TRBD1 is a possible D gene (6 bases). The V end lost 0 bases, the J end lost 3 bases, and 7 bases lay between the germline ends. Germline values: CDR1 SGHNT, CDR2 YYREEE (reference sequence). The CDR3 totals 13 residues. CDR3 nucleotide sequence: TGTGCCAGCAGCTTGGACAGGGTCTACGAGCAGTACTTC. Its protein is CASSLDRVYEQYF.

This clone was recorded a few times. This rearrangement joins TRBV27 to TRBJ2-1, with 12 bases lining up with TRBD2. Per the germline V gene, CDR1 is MNHEY and CDR2 is SMNVEV (reference sequence). Trimming took 6 bases from V and 11 from J; bases not matched to a gene: 8. The CDR3 contains 14 residues. DNA for the CDR3: TGTGCCAGCAGAAGCCGAGGACTAGCGGGAAAGCAGTTCTTC. Residues: CASRSRGLAGKQFF.

The rearrangement links TRBV7-9 to TRBJ1-1, with 9 bases aligning to TRBD1. The CDR3 length is 14 residues. CDR1 is SEHNR and CDR2 is FQNEAQ in the germline V gene (reference sequence). The V gene end was trimmed by 5 bases and the J gene end by 6 bases; junction bases not matched to a gene: 7. The CDR3 coding sequence is TGTGCCAGCAGCAATAACAGGGGGCTGGCTGAAGCTTTCTTT. The encoded protein is CASSNNRGLAEAFF.

The chain couples TRBV6-5 to TRBJ1-1; D perhaps matches TRBD1 (6 bases). V gave up 6 bases and J gave up 3 bases, with 8 bases separating them. The CDR3 is 12 residues long. Germline V lookup: CDR1 MNHEY, CDR2 SVGAGI. The chain's CDR3 is CASSRGHTEAFF. The CDR3 DNA reads as TGTGCCAGCAGCAGGGGCCACACTGAAGCTTTCTTT.

This chain's CDR3 is CASSGQGAGNTIYF. Written as DNA, the CDR3 is TGTGCCAGCAGCGGACAGGGGGCTGGAAACACCATATATTTT. J is TRBJ1-3 and V is TRBV9; 9 bases map to TRBD1. From germline, CDR1 is SGDLS and CDR2 YYNGEE. With V trimmed by 3 bases and J by 2 bases, 0 bases remained unmatched. CDR3 length equals 14 residues.

The chain links TRBV7-2 to TRBJ1-6; tentatively, D is TRBD1 (5 bases). Germline V lookup: CDR1 SGHTA, CDR2 FQGNSA. This CDR3 is built from 15 residues. V was pared by 3 bases and J by 7 bases, with 13 bases between. CDR3 DNA: TGTGCCAGCAGCTTGAACGGGCCAGGGAATTCACCCCTCCACTTT. Translating gives CASSLNGPGNSPLHF.

The rearrangement uses TRBV7-9 and TRBJ1-1; 7 bases align to TRBD1. Germline CDR1 is SEHNR and CDR2 is FQNEAQ (reference sequence). Germline trimming cut 0 bases from V and 4 bases from J; bases unmatched to any gene: 8. CDR3 size: 16 residues. The CDR3 region has the DNA TGTGCCAGCAGCTTAGCGGCAGGGGGAGTTGGCACTGAAGCTTTCTTT. Translating gives CASSLAAGGVGTEAFF.

About this clone: A read error may produce the germline difference seen at one junction end. V gene TRBV13 combines with J gene TRBJ1-1, with D perhaps matching TRBD1 (6 bases). The CDR3 has 14 amino acids. Looked up from germline, CDR1 is PRHDT and CDR2 is FYEKMQ (reference sequence). The CDR3 DNA follows: TGTGCCAGCAGCCTAGGGGGGGCTAACACTGAAGCTTTCTTT. Translated, it gives CASSLGGANTEAFF.

This chain joins TRBV7-3 and TRBJ2-2; 9 bases match TRBD2. This CDR3 has 16 amino acids. The germline V gene has CDR1 SGHTA and CDR2 FQGTGA. V was pared by 1 base and J by 3 bases, with 3 bases of the junction left unmatched. CDR3 sequence reads: CASSLNGGRDTGELFF. CDR3 coding DNA: TGTGCCAGCAGCTTAAACGGCGGGAGGGACACCGGGGAGCTGTTTTTT.

The V and J genes are TRBV9 and TRBJ2-2; a possible D gene is TRBD1 (6 bases). The CDR3 loop spans 16 amino acids. V was trimmed by 3 bases and J by 6 bases, leaving 18 bases between them. From germline, CDR1 is SGDLS and CDR2 YYNGEE. CDR3 sequence (DNA): TGTGCCAGCAGCGCCACAGGGAGCACCAGAGCCGGGGAGCTGTTTTTT. Translated, it gives CASSATGSTRAGELFF.

This clone was found many times. The rearrangement links TRBV6-4 to TRBJ2-3, with 12 positions matching TRBD1. From germline, CDR1 is MRHNA and CDR2 SNTAGT. The trim removed 4 bases at V and 4 bases at J, leaving 3 bases unmatched. This CDR3 contains 15 residues. CDR3 nucleotide sequence: TGTGCCAGCAGTGCCGGGACAGGGGGCGCAGATACGCAGTATTTT. Its translation: CASSAGTGGADTQYF.

In its sample, this clone was seen once. The V gene is TRBV6-4, the J gene TRBJ1-1; D not resolved. The ends were cut back, 1 base at V and 9 bases at J, with 6 bases in the middle. The CDR3 length is 11 residues. From germline, CDR1 is MRHNA and CDR2 SNTAGT. CDR3 coding DNA: TGTGCCAGCAGTGACTTAGAGAAAGCTTTCTTT. This codes for CASSDLEKAFF.

The V and J genes are TRBV9 and TRBJ2-2; no clear D. The ends were cut back, 1 base at V and 8 bases at J, with 6 bases in the middle. This CDR3 region has 12 residues. Germline V gene sequence: CDR1 SGDLS, CDR2 YYNGEE. The CDR3 loop is CASSVFSGELFF. CDR3 coding DNA: TGTGCCAGCAGCGTATTCTCGGGGGAGCTGTTTTTT.

In DNA form, the CDR3 reads TGTGCCAGCAGCGTAGACCTAGGATTCTACAATGAGCAGTTCTTC. It yields the protein CASSVDLGFYNEQFF. The V and J genes are TRBV9 and TRBJ2-1; D remains ambiguous. Germline V gives CDR1 SGDLS, CDR2 YYNGEE. V lost 0 bases, J lost 3 bases, and 10 bases lay in between. This CDR3 spans 15 amino acids.